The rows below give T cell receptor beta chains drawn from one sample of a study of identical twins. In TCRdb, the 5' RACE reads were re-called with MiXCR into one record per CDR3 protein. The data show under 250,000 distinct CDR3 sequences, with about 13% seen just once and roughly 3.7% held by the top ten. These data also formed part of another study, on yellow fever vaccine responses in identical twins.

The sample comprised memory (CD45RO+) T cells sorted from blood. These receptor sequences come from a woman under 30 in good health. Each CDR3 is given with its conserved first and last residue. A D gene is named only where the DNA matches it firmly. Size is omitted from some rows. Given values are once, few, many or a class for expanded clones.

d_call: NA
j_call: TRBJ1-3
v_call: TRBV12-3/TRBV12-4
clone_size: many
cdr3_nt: TGTGCCAGCAGTTTAGGTCTCTCTGGAAACACCATATATTTT
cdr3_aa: CASSLGLSGNTIYF

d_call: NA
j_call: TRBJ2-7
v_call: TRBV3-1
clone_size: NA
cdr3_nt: TGTGCCAGCAGCCAGGAAAGCGGCGGGGCTCCCGAGCAGTACTTC
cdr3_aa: CASSQESGGAPEQYF

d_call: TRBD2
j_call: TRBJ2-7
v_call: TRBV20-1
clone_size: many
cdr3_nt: TGCAGTGCTAGAGTGAGGGAGGGTACCTACGAGCAGTACTTC
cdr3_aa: CSARVREGTYEQYF

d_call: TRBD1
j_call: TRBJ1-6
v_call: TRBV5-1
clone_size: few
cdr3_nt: TGCGCCAGCAGCCGGACAGGGGATGGTGGTTCACCCCTCCACTTT
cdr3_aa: CASSRTGDGGSPLHF

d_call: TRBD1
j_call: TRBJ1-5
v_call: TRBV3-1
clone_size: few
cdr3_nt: TGTGCCAGCAGCCTCGGGACAGGGGAAAATCAGCCCCAGCATTTT
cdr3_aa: CASSLGTGENQPQHF

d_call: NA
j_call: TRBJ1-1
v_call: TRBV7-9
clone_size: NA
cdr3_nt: TGTGCCAGCAGCTTACAACAGGGAGGCACTGAAGCTTTCTTT
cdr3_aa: CASSLQQGGTEAFF

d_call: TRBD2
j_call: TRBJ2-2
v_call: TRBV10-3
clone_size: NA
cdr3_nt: TGTGCCATCAGTGACCCTGGGGGGGTGAACACCGGGGAGCTGTTTTTT
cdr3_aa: CAISDPGGVNTGELFF

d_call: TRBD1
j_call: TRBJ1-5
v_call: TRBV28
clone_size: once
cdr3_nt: TGTGCCAGCAGTAGGACAGGATCTAGCAATCAGCCCCAGCATTTT
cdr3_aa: CASSRTGSSNQPQHF

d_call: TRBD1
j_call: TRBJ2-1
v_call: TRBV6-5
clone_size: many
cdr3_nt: TGTGCCAGCAGTTCGACAGGGGAGATCGTAAATGAGCAGTTCTTC
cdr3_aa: CASSSTGEIVNEQFF

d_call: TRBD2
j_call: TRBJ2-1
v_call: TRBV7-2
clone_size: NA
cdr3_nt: TGTGCCAGCAGCGGTACTAGCGGGAGTCCCGGTGAGCAGTTCTTC
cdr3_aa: CASSGTSGSPGEQFF

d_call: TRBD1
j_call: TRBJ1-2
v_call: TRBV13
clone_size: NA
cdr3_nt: TGTGCCAGCAGCTTTGGGGGACAGGGAACCTATGGCTACACCTTC
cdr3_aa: CASSFGGQGTYGYTF

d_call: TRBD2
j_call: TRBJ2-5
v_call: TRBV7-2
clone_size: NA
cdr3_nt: TGTGCCAGCAGCATAACTAGCGGGGTCATGGCCCAGTACTTC
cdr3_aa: CASSITSGVMAQYF

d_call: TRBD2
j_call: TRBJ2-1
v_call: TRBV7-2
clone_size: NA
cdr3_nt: TGTGCCAGCAGCCGGGACTATTTTTACAATGAGCAGTTCTTC
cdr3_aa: CASSRDYFYNEQFF

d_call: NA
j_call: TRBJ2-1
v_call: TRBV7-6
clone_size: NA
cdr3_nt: TGTGCCAGCAGCTTATTTGGTGGGAATGAGCAGTTCTTC
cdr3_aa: CASSLFGGNEQFF

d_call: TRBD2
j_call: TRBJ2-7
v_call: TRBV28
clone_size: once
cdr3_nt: TGTGCCAGCACGGGGGGGCCGTTCAACGAGCAGTACTTC
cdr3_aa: CASTGGPFNEQYF

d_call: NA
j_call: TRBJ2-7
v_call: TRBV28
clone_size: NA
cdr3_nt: TGTGCCAGCAGTTTCCCATCGGCAGGGAGACGCGAGCAGTACTTC
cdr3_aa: CASSFPSAGRREQYF

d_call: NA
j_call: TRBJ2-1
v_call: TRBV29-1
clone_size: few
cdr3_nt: TGCAGCGTTGAAGGCGGGCCCAAATCCTACAATGAGCAGTTCTTC
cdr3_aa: CSVEGGPKSYNEQFF

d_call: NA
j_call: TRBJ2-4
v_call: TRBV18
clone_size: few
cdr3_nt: TGTGCCAGCTCACCACTCGGACCAGTCACTATTCTAGCCAAAAACATTCAGTACTTC
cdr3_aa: CASSPLGPVTILAKNIQYF

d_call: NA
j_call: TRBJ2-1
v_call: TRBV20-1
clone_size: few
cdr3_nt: TGCAGTGCCCGCCGGGGGCCGGGGAATGAGCAGTTCTTC
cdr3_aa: CSARRGPGNEQFF

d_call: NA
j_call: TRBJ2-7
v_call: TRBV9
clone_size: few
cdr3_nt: TGTGCCAGCAGCGGGGACACTTACGAGCAGTACTTC
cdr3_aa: CASSGDTYEQYF

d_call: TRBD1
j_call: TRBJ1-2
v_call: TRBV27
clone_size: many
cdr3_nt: TGTGCCAGCAGTTTATCGAGGACAGGGGGAGCTGGCTACACCTTC
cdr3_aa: CASSLSRTGGAGYTF

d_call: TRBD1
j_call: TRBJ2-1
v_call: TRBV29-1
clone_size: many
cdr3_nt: TGCAGCGCCGGACAGGGTAGCGGTGAGCAGTTCTTC
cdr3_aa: CSAGQGSGEQFF

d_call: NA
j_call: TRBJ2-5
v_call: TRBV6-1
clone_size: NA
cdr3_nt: TGTGCCAGCAGTCTTACCCCAGGGGGGCAAGAGACCCAGTACTTC
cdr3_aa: CASSLTPGGQETQYF

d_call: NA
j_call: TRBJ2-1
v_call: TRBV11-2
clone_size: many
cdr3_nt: TGTGCCAGCAGCTTAGCAGGGACCAAGAACAATGAGCAGTTCTTC
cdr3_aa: CASSLAGTKNNEQFF

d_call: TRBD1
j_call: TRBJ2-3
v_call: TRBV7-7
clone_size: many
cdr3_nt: TGTGCTAGCAGCACAGGGGGGACCACAGATACGCAGTATTTT
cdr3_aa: CASSTGGTTDTQYF

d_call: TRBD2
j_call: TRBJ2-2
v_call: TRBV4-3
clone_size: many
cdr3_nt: TGCGCCAGCAGCCAAGACGGCGGGAGGGCCCCCGGGGAGCTGTTTTTT
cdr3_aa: CASSQDGGRAPGELFF

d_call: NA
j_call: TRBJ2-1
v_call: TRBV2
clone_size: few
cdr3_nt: TGTGCCAGCAGTGTCATGAATGAGCAGTTCTTC
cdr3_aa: CASSVMNEQFF

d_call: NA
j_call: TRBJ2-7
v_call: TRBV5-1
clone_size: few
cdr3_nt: TGCGCCAGCGGCGGATCCGGGGCCGGGGACGAGCAGTACTTC
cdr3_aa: CASGGSGAGDEQYF

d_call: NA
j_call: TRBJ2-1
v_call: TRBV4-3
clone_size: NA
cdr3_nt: TGCGCCAGCAGCCAAGACTGGGGAGATGAGCAGTTCTTC
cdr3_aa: CASSQDWGDEQFF

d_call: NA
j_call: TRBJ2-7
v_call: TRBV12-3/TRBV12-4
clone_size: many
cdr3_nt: TGTGCCAGCAGTCCACCATCGGGACTTGCTCGCTACGAGCAGTACTTC
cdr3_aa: CASSPPSGLARYEQYF

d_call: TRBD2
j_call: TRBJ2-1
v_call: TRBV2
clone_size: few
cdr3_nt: TGTGCCAGCAGCGGACTAGCGGGGCAGAGTGAGCAGTTCTTC
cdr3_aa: CASSGLAGQSEQFF

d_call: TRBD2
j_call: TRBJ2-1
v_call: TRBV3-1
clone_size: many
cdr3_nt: TGTGCCAGCAGCCATAGGTCTCGGACTAGCGGGGGATTCTACTCCTACAATGAGCAGTTCTTC
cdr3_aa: CASSHRSRTSGGFYSYNEQFF

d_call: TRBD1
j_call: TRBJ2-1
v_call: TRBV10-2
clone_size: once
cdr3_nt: TGCGCCAGCGGTGGGACAGGGGGTCAATACAATGAGCAGTTCTTC
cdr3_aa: CASGGTGGQYNEQFF

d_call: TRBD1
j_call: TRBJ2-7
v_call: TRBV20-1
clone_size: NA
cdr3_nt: TGCAGTGCTAGGGGGACAGGCTACGAGCAGTACTTC
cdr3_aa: CSARGTGYEQYF

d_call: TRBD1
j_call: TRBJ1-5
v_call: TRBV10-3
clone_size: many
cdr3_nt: TGTGCCACCGGGACAGGGAGCCAGCCCCAGCATTTT
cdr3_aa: CATGTGSQPQHF

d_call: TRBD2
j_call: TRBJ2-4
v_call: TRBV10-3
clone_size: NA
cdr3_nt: TGTGCCATCAGTGAGACCCTGACTAGCGGAGAAAACATTCAGTACTTC
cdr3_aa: CAISETLTSGENIQYF

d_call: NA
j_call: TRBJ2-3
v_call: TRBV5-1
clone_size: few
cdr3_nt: TGCGCCAGCAGCTGGGGGGATAGCACAGATACGCAGTATTTT
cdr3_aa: CASSWGDSTDTQYF

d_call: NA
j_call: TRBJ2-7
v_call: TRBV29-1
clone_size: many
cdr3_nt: TGCAGCGCCCTAGGGGGGGAGGTTAGCAGCTACGAGCAGTACTTC
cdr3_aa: CSALGGEVSSYEQYF

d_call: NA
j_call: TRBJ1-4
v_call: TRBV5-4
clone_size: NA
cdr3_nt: TGTGCCAGCAGCTTGGGAGGAGGGAGCTCTAATGAAAAACTGTTTTTT
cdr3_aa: CASSLGGGSSNEKLFF